The subject of this entry is one T cell receptor beta chain. There are 13 residues in the CDR3. Germline CDR1 is LNHDA and CDR2 is SQIVND (reference sequence). The junction had 4 bases not matched to a gene; V was cut back by 5 bases and J by 5 bases. This entry is derived from a study of blood T cell repertoires in COVID-19. Study-level information: Spain, Italy and the United States supplied samples that represented acute and convalescent COVID-19. Sources were T cells, B-cell-depleted T cells, or PBMCs; the material itself was cDNA or gDNA.

In the source study's methods: The assay estimated nucleated cells by amplifying reference gene primers. Assay used: immunoSEQ multiplex PCR; TCRdb lists only in-frame clones, some missing. V and J calls and clone size come straight from that table; D and trimming were deduced from the DNA. The table has 180,000 or so clones, approximately 85% seen once. Sequences were obtained from peripheral blood. The V call is TRBV19, the J call TRBJ1-2, with 8 bases aligning to TRBD1. This TCR was recovered from a human donor with active or convalescent COVID-19. The donor label of this sample is uncertain. The DNA for the CDR3 is TGTGCCAGTAGTCCAGGACAGGGATATGGCTACACCTTC. Its translation is CASSPGQGYGYTF. The entire variable domain, with the rest obtained from reference TRBV19 and TRBJ1-2, is as follows: DGGITQSPKYLFRKEGQNVTLSCEQNLNHDAMYWYRQDPGQGLRLIYYSQIVNDFQKGDIAEGYSVSREKKESFPLTVTSAQKNPTAFYLCASSPGQGYGYTFGSGTRLTVV.